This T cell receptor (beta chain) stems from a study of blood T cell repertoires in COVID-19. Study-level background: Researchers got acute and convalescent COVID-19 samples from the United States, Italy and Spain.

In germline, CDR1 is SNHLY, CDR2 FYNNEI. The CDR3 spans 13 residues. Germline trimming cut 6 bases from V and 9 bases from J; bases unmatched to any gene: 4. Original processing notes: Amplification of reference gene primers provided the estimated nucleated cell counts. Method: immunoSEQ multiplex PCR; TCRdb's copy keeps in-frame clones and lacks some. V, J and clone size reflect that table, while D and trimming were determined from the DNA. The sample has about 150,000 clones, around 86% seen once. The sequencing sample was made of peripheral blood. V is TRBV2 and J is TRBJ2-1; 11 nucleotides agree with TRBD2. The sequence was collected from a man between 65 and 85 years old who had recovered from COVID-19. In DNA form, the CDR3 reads TGTGCCAGCAGCGATAGCGGGAGGGCTGAGCAGTTCTTC. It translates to CASSDSGRAEQFF.